This TCR beta chain was sequenced during a study of T-cell memory formation after mild COVID-19. Study-wide background: Largely donor-specific sequence clusters came from a couple of donors. Findings and caveats of the study: Contracting CD4+ clones lay largely in CM and EM, with CD8+ ones residing in EMRA.

TCRdb re-derived calls from the 5' RACE reads in MiXCR, one entry per CDR3 protein. Altogether fewer than 350,000 distinct CDR3 sequences are present, 8.2% being singletons, with the ten largest covering about 20%. This clonotype was counted many times. Its cognate antigen is unknown. V was pared by 3 bases and J by 0 bases, with 12 bases between. The germline V gene encodes CDR1 KGHSH and CDR2 LQKENI. CDR3 length: 16 amino acids. The chain has TRBV18 and TRBJ1-5; D is unclear. Sequencing input: PBMCs or a T cell subset sorted from them (not recorded which). The TCR comes from a man aged 18 to 29 who had mild COVID-19 (a few samples of this study predate the infection). Cell type and time point are not known. CDR3 nucleotides: TGTGCCAGCTCACCCTCCGGACGGTATAGCAATCAGCCCCAGCATTTT. Its protein product is CASSPSGRYSNQPQHF.